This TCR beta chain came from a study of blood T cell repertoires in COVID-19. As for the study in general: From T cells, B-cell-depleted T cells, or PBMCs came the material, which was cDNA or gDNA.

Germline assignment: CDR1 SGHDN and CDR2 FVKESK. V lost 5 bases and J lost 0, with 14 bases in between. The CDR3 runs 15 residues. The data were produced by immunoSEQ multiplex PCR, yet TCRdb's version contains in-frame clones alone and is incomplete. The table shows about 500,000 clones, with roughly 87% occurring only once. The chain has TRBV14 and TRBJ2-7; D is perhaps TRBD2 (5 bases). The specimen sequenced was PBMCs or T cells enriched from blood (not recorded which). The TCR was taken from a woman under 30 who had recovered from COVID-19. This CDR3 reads CASSTSTGSSYEQYF. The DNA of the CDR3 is TGTGCCAGCAGCACTTCAACGGGGTCCTCCTACGAGCAGTACTTC.